The present T cell receptor (beta chain) was sequenced within a study of patients and donors after allogeneic stem cell transplantation. MiXCR, run by TCRdb on the RT-PCR reads, gives a single entry per CDR3 protein. The table shows more than 850,000 distinct CDR3 sequences, with approximately 19% occurring only once. CDR1 is SGHTA and CDR2 is FQGNSA in the germline V gene. V was trimmed by 8 bases and J by 8 bases, leaving 12 bases between them. The CDR3 totals 12 residues. The V call is TRBV7-2, the J call TRBJ2-2, with D possibly being TRBD1 (6 bases). This sequence was found in a human donor who was either an allogeneic HSCT recipient or a stem cell or donor lymphocyte infusion donor (not recorded which). It is not recorded whose cells these are; they may come from a transplant donor. The sequenced sample consisted of blood, either unsorted or a sorted T cell fraction (not recorded which). The CDR3 DNA is TGTGCCAGCGGGCCCGGGACAGGGGAGCTGTTTTTT. Residues: CASGPGTGELFF.